Reported below is one TCR beta chain. The clone's antigen remains unknown. It has no much larger one-base neighbor in the sample; base qualities were not kept. This specimen comes from a study of blood T cell repertoires in COVID-19 (dated by TCRdb to the early 2020s). With regard to the full study: The collaborator samples originated in the United States, Italy and Spain and spanned the acute and convalescent phases of COVID-19. The material from the prospective study consisted of cDNA or gDNA derived from T cells, B-cell-depleted T cells, or PBMCs. The dataset comprised deeply sampled blood TCRbeta repertoires from subjects exposed to, actively infected with, or recovered from COVID-19. The repertoires were made available in a free public database intended to serve as a resource for research on the immune response to SARS-CoV-2. Samples were obtained from the ongoing ImmuneRACE study (first 160 participants) and from over a thousand subjects provided by 6 global collaborators. Nearly every sample came with metadata listing a de-identified subject ID, COVID-19 status, age in years and sex. Where available, HLA class I and class II types were obtained from metadata supplied by the sample provider rather than from assay-based typing.

Broad study findings and their caveats: The amount of clinical and demographic metadata varied by source and participant and was provided uncurated.

Each collaborating institution followed its own protocols to collect whole blood in K2EDTA tubes. For TCRbeta analysis, collaborator samples were shipped as frozen whole blood, as isolated PBMCs, or as DNA extracted from either sample type. The immunoSEQ Assay, a bias-controlled multiplex PCR, was used to amplify TCRbeta CDR3 regions from genomic DNA. In the source study's methods: Within the assay, amplification of reference gene primers was used to estimate how many nucleated cells each sample contained. Sequence reads were collapsed and filtered to measure the absolute abundance of every unique TCRbeta CDR3 rearrangement. For each sample, productive Simpson clonality was calculated as the square root of Simpson's diversity index over productive rearrangements. TCRdb provides this immuneACCESS table in a form limited to in-frame rearrangements. Some clones are lacking; in checked studies, under half of them reflect an unresolved V gene, and why the rest are absent is not known. V, J and clone size were drawn from that table, and D and trimming were deduced from the DNA. Within this sample are around 130,000 clones, with 84% of them counted one time only. Approximately 17% of the sample lies in the top ten.

The CDR3, from cysteine to phenylalanine, totals 14 residues. Just the 42-base CDR3 DNA is kept, in frame starting at base 1. CDR1 and CDR2, per the germline V gene (reference sequence), are LNHDA and SQIVND. Germline trimming amounts to 5 bases on V and 6 bases on J, with 7 as the count of junction bases outside the gene matches. The chain is assembled from TRBV19 and TRBJ1-1, and TRBD1 matches 9 of the central bases. The clonotype comes from a woman aged 80 or over with acute or convalescent COVID-19. Sequencing was done on a sample of peripheral blood. The bases are TGTGCCAGTAGTCCCCGGGACAGGGATCCTGAAGCTTTCTTT. It translates to CASSPRDRDPEAFF.